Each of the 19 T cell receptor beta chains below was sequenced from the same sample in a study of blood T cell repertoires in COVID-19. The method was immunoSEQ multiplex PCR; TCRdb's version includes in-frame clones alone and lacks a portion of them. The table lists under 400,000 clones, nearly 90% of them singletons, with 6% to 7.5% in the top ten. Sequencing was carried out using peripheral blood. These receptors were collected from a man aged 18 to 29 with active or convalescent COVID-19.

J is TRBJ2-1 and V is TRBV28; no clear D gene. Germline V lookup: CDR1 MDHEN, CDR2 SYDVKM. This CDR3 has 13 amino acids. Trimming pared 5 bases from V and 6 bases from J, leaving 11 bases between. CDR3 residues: CASSRPPGNEQFF. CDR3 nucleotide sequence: TGTGCCAGCAGTCGTCCCCCGGGCAATGAGCAGTTCTTC.

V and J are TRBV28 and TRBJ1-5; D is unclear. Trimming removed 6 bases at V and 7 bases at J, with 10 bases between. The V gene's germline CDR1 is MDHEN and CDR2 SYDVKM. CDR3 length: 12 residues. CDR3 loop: CASRPSVQPQHF. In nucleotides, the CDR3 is TGTGCCAGCAGACCTTCGGTGCAGCCCCAGCATTTT.

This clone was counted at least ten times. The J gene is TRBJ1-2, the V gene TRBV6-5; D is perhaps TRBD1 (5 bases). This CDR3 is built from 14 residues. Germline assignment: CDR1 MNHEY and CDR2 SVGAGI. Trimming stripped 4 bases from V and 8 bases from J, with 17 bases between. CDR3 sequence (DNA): TGTGCCAGCAGTTTCGGTTGGGGCGGTCAAGGCTACACCTTC. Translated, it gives CASSFGWGGQGYTF.

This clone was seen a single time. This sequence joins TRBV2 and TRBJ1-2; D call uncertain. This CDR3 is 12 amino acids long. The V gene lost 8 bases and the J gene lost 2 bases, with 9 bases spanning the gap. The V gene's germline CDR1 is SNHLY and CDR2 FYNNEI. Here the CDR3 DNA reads TGTGCCAGCGAAGACACCAACTATGGCTACACCTTC. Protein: CASEDTNYGYTF.

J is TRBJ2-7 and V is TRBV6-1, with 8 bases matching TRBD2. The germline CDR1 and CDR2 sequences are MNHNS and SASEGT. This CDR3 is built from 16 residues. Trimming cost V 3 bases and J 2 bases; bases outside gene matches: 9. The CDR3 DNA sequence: TGTGCCAGCAGTGACAACTCGGGACTAGGCGCCTACGAGCAGTACTTC. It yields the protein CASSDNSGLGAYEQYF.

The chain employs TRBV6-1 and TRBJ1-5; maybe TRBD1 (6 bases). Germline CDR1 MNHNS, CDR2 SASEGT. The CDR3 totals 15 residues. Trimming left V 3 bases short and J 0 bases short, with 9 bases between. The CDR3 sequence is CASSDNRASNQPQHF. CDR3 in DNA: TGTGCCAGCAGTGATAACAGGGCTAGCAATCAGCCCCAGCATTTT.

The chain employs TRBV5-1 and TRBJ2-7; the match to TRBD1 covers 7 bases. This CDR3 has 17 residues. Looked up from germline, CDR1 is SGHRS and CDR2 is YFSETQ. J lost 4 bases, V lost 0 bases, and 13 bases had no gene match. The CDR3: CASSLVTGKDEGYEQYF. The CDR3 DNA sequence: TGCGCCAGCAGCTTGGTGACAGGGAAGGACGAAGGTTACGAGCAGTACTTC.

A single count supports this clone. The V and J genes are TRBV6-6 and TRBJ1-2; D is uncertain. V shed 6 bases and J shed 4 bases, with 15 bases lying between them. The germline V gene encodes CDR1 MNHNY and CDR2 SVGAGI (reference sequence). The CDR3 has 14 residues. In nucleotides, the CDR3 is TGTGCCAGCAGCCCTCCCGGAGGTGGCTATGGCTACACCTTC. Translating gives CASSPPGGGYGYTF.

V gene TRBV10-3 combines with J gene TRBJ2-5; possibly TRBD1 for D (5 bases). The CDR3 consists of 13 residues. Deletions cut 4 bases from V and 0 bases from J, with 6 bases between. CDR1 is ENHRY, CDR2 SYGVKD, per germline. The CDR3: CAISARDQETQYF. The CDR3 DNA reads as TGTGCCATCAGTGCCAGGGACCAAGAGACCCAGTACTTC.

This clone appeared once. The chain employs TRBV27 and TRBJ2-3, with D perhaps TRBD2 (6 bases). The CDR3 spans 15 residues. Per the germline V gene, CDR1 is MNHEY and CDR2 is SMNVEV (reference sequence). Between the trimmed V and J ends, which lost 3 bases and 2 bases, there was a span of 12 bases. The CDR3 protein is CASSFRGYYTDTQYF. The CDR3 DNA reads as TGTGCCAGCAGTTTTCGGGGGTACTACACAGATACGCAGTATTTT.

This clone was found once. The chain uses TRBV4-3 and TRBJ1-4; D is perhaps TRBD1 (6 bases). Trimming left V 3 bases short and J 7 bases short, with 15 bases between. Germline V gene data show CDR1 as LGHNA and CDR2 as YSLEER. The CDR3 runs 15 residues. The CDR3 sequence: CASSQYRASAEKLFF. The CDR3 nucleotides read TGCGCCAGCAGCCAGTACAGGGCGTCGGCTGAAAAACTGTTTTTT.

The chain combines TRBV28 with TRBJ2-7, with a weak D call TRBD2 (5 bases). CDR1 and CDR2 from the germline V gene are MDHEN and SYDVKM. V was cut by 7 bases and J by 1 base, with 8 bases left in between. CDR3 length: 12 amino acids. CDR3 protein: CASKTGSYEQYF. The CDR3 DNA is TGTGCCAGCAAGACGGGGTCCTACGAGCAGTACTTC.

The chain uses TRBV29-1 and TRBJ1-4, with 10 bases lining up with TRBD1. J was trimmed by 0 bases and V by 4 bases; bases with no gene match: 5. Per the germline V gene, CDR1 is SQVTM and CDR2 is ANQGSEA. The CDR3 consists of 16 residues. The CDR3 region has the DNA TGCAGCGTTGCCGGACAGGGGGTCGCAACTAATGAAAAACTGTTTTTT. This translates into CSVAGQGVATNEKLFF.

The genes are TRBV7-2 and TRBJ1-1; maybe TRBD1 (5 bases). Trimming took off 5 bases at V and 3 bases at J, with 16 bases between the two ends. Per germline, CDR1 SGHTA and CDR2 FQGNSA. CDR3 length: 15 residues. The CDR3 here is CASSRETERYTEAFF. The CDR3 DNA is TGTGCCAGCAGCCGCGAGACAGAGAGGTACACTGAAGCTTTCTTT.

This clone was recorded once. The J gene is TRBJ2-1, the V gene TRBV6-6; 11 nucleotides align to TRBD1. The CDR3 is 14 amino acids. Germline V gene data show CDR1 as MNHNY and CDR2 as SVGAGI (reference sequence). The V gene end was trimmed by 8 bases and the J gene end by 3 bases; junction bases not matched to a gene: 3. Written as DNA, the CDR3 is TGTGCCAGCGGGGGACAGGGGGACTACAATGAGCAGTTCTTC. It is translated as CASGGQGDYNEQFF.

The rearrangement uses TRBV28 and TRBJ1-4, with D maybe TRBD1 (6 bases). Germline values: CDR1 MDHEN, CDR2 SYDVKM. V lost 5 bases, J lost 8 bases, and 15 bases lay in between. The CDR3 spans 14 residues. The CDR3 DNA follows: TGTGCCAGCAGTACAGGGCTGTATGGGGAAAAACTGTTTTTT. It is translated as CASSTGLYGEKLFF.

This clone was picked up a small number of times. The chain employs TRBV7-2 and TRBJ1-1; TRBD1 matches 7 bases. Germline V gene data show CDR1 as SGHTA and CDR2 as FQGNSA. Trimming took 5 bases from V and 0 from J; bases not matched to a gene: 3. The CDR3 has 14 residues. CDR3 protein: CASSPTGVNTEAFF. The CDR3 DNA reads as TGTGCCAGCAGCCCAACAGGGGTGAACACTGAAGCTTTCTTT. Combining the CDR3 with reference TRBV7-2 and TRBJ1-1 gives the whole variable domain GAGVSQSPSNKVTEKGKDVELRCDPISGHTALYWYRQSLGQGLEFLIYFQGNSAPDKSGLPSDRFSAERTGGSVSTLTIQRTQQEDSAVYLCASSPTGVNTEAFFGQGTRLTVV.

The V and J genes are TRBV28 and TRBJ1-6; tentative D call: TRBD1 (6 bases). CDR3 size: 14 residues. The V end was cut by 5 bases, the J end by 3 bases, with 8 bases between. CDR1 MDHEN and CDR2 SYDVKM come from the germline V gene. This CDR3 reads CASSPDSYNSPLHF. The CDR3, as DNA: TGTGCCAGCAGTCCGGACAGCTATAATTCACCCCTCCACTTT.

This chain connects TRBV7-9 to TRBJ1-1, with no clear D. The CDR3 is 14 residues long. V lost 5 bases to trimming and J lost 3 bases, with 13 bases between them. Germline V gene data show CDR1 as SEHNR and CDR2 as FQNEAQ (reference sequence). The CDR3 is CASSQSGGYTEAFF. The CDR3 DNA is TGTGCCAGCAGCCAATCCGGCGGTTACACTGAAGCTTTCTTT.